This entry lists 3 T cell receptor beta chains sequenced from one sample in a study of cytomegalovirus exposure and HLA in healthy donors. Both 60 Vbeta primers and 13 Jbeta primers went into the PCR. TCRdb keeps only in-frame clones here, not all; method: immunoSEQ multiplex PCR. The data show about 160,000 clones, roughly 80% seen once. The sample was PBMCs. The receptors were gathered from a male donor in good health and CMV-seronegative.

The CDR3 region is CASSLGGGYTYEQYF. The CDR3 coding sequence is TGTGCCAGCAGTTTAGGGGGCGGGTATACCTACGAGCAGTACTTC. The chain uses TRBV28 and TRBJ2-7; D may be TRBD1 (6 bases). This CDR3 contains 15 residues. Germline V gene lookup returns CDR1 MDHEN and CDR2 SYDVKM. V was cut by 2 bases and J by 2 bases, with 13 bases left in between.

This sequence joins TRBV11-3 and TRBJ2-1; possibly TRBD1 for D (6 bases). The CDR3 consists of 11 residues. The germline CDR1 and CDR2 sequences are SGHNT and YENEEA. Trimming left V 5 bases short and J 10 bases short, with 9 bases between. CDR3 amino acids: CASSRTGEQFF. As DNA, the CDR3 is TGTGCCAGCAGCCGTACAGGGGAGCAGTTCTTC.

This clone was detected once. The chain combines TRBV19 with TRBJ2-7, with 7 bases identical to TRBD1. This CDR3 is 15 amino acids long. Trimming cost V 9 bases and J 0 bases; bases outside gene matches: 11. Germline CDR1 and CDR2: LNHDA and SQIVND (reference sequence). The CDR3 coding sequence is TGTGCCAGCCGTACTTCGGGACAGTACTCCTACGAGCAGTACTTC. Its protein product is CASRTSGQYSYEQYF.